The sequence of this T cell receptor (beta chain) was determined in a study of T cells after somatic rescue of genetic block (dated by TCRdb to 2020 to 2021). The study in broad terms: What the study looked at was long-term robustness, specifically in a T-cell system that came about through somatic rescue of a genetic block in T-cell development.

As regards this clone: The specificity of this receptor is unknown. Within one base of it there is no much larger clone, and no base qualities were kept.

Library creation used the immunoSEQ multiplex PCR assay. Here the immuneACCESS table is served through TCRdb, limited to in-frame sequences with V and J called. Missing clones are a known gap in these copies; in checked studies unresolved V genes cover under half, and the rest lacks a known reason. This sample comprises around 67,000 clones, 92% of them detected only once. The biggest ten clones account for about 2.9% of the sample. The sample consisted of peripheral blood mononuclear cells (PBMCs). This receptor was obtained from a man aged 35 to 55.

The CDR3 corresponds to CASSTAGTSGRGYNEQFF. The DNA is TGTGCCAGCAGCACAGCCGGGACTAGCGGGCGGGGATACAATGAGCAGTTCTTC. This receptor chain uses TRBV9 and TRBJ2-1, and 12 bases in between align with TRBD2. The cysteine opens and the phenylalanine closes a CDR3 of 18 amino acids. The kept DNA is CDR3 alone, 54 bases in frame from the first base. Unmatched junction bases come to 12, with V trimmed by 4 bases and J by 4 bases. Via the germline V gene, CDR1 is SGDLS and CDR2 YYNGEE.